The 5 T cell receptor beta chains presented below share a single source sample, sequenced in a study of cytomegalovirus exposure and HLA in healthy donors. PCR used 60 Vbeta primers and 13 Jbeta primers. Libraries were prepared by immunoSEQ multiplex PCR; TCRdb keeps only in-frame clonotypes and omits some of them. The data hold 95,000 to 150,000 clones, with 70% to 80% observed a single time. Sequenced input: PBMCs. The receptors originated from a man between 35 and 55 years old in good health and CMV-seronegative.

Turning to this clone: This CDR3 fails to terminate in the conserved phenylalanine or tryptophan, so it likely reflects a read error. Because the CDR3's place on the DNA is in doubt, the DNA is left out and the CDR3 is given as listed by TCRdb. The CDR3 protein is CAISEIGGDTRIPIV. The chain has TRBV10-3 and TRBJ1-1. Germline V gene data show CDR1 as ENHRY and CDR2 as SYGVKD. The CDR3 is 15 residues long, counting both termini.

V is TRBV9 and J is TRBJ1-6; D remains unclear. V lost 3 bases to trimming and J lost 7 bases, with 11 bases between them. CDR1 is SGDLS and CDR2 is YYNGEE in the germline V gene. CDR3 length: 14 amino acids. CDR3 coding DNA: TGTGCCAGCAGCGCCGAACCGGGGAATTCACCCCTCCACTTT. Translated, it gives CASSAEPGNSPLHF.

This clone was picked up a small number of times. The CDR3: CAIKAGYSNQPQHF. CDR3 sequence (DNA): TGTGCCATCAAAGCAGGCTATAGCAATCAGCCCCAGCATTTT. V and J are TRBV10-3 and TRBJ1-5; D is uncertain. Germline V lookup: CDR1 ENHRY, CDR2 SYGVKD. This CDR3 comprises 14 residues. Trimming pared 7 bases from V and 0 bases from J, leaving 10 bases between.

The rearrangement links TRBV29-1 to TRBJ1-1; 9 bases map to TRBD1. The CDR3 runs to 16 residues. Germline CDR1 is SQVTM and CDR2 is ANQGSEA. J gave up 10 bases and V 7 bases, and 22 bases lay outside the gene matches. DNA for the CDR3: TGCAGCGCCTTTGGAGACAGGACAGGGGTGGGAGGTCGAGCTTTCTTT. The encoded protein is CSAFGDRTGVGGRAFF.

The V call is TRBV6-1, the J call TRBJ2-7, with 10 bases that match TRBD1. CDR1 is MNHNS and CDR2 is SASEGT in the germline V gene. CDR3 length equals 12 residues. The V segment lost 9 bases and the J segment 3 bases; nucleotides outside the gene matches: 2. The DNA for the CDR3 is TGTGCCAGTCGGGACAGGGGCTACGAGCAGTACTTC. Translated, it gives CASRDRGYEQYF.